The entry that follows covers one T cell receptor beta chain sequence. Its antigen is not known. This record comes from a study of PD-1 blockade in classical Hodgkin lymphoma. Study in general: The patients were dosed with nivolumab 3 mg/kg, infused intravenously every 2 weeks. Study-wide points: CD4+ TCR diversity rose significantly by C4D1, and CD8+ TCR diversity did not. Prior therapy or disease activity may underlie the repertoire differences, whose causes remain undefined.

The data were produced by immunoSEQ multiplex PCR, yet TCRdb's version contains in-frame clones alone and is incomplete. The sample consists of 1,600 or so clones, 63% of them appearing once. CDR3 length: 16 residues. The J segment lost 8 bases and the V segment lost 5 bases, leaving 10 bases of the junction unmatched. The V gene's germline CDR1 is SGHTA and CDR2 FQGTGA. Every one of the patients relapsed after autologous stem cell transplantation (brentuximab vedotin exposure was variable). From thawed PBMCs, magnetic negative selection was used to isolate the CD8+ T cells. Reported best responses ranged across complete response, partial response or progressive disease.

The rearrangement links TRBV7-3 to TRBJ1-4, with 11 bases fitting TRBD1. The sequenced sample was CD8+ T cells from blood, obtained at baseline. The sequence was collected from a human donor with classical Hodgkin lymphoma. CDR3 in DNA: TGTGCCAGCAGCGGACAGGGGGCGACCCTGGAAGAAAAACTGTTTTTT. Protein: CASSGQGATLEEKLFF.